These 15 T cell receptor beta chains came from one sample sequenced in a study of control samples from healthy donors and cancer patients. Using immunoSEQ multiplex PCR, the repertoire was profiled, and TCRdb retains in-frame clones only, with some absent. The table shows fewer than 200,000 clones, with around nine tenths occurring only once. The specimen was blood. The receptors were gathered from a man younger than 40 in good health.

The chain joins TRBV29-1 to TRBJ1-5, with 7 bases lining up with TRBD1. In germline, CDR1 is SQVTM, CDR2 ANQGSEA. The CDR3 covers 14 residues. V was clipped by 7 bases and J by 1 base; unmatched bases: 7. CDR3 bases: TGCAGCGCGATTGACAGGGAGAGCAATCAGCCCCAGCATTTT. Translating gives CSAIDRESNQPQHF.

The CDR3 sequence is CATSDGSIDTQYF. For the CDR3, the DNA is TGTGCCACCAGTGACGGGTCCATAGATACGCAGTATTTT. The V gene is TRBV24-1, the J gene TRBJ2-3, with D unclear. Germline CDR1 is KGHDR and CDR2 is SFDVKD. V lost 4 bases and J lost 5, with 9 bases in between. This CDR3 is built from 13 residues.

A single count supports this clone. The chain employs TRBV9 and TRBJ2-2, with D possibly matching TRBD1 (6 bases). From germline, CDR1 is SGDLS and CDR2 YYNGEE. The CDR3 runs to 15 residues. Between the trimmed V and J ends, which lost 3 bases and 4 bases, there was a span of 13 bases. The CDR3 protein is CASSAQTGGTGELFF. The CDR3 nucleotides are TGTGCCAGCAGCGCTCAGACAGGCGGCACCGGGGAGCTGTTTTTT.

This chain uses TRBV2 with TRBJ1-1, with D uncertain. The germline V gene has CDR1 SNHLY and CDR2 FYNNEI. This CDR3 comprises 12 residues. V lost 4 bases and J 4 bases, leaving 7 bases between the germline ends. The CDR3 sequence is CASSAGSTEAFF. CDR3 sequence (DNA): TGTGCCAGCAGTGCTGGGAGCACTGAAGCTTTCTTT.

This chain uses TRBV5-5 with TRBJ1-1, with a tentative D call TRBD1 (5 bases). The CDR3 extends over 15 amino acids. With 0 bases removed from V and 0 bases from J, the gap between germline ends came to 9 bases. Germline assignment: CDR1 SGHKS and CDR2 YYEKEE (reference sequence). The CDR3 region is CASSLGGTMNTEAFF. CDR3 nucleotides: TGTGCCAGCAGCTTGGGGGGCACCATGAACACTGAAGCTTTCTTT.

The rearrangement links TRBV7-8 to TRBJ2-6; the D call may be TRBD1 or TRBD2 (5 bases each). CDR3 size: 16 residues. V was clipped by 1 base and J by 3 bases, with 10 bases between them. The V gene's germline CDR1 is SGHVS and CDR2 FQNEAQ. This CDR3 reads CASSLGGEFGANVLTF. In DNA, the CDR3 is TGTGCCAGCAGCTTAGGAGGGGAATTTGGGGCCAACGTCCTGACTTTC. Based on the CDR3 plus reference TRBV7-8 and TRBJ2-6, the full variable domain is GAGVSQSPRYKVAKRGQDVALRCDPISGHVSLFWYQQALGQGPEFLTYFQNEAQLDKSGLPSDRFFAERPEGSVSTLKIQRTQQEDSAVYLCASSLGGEFGANVLTFGAGSRLTVL.

The V gene is TRBV24-1, the J gene TRBJ2-7; either TRBD1 or TRBD2 may fit D (5 bases each). Per the germline V gene, CDR1 is KGHDR and CDR2 is SFDVKD. This CDR3 region has 13 residues. Trimming took off 4 bases at V and 0 bases at J, with 6 bases between the two ends. CDR3 bases: TGTGCCACCAGTGAAGGGACCTCCTACGAGCAGTACTTC. This translates into CATSEGTSYEQYF.

The chain combines TRBV10-3 with TRBJ1-2; D call uncertain. CDR1 is ENHRY and CDR2 is SYGVKD in the germline V gene. The V end was cut by 3 bases, the J end by 3 bases, with 14 bases between. CDR3 length: 15 amino acids. The CDR3 loop reads CAISDPPGLHYGYTF. The CDR3 DNA reads as TGTGCCATCAGTGATCCCCCGGGCCTTCACTATGGCTACACCTTC.

The rearrangement links TRBV5-1 to TRBJ2-6; D is unclear. The CDR3 extends over 14 amino acids. Germline assignment: CDR1 SGHRS and CDR2 YFSETQ. The V and J ends lost 0 bases and 1 base respectively, with 2 bases between them. CDR3 region: CASSLESGANVLTF. The DNA for the CDR3 is TGCGCCAGCAGCTTGGAGTCTGGGGCCAACGTCCTGACTTTC.

The chain links TRBV5-6 to TRBJ2-2; D may be TRBD1 (5 bases). The CDR3 length is 15 residues. Germline values: CDR1 SGHDT, CDR2 YYEEEE. Trimming stripped 2 bases from V and 1 base from J, with 9 bases between. The CDR3 DNA follows: TGTGCCAGCAGCTTTCTTCAGGGGAACACCGGGGAGCTGTTTTTT. Its protein is CASSFLQGNTGELFF.

The genes are TRBV6-5 and TRBJ1-5, with 7 bases matching TRBD1. V gave up 4 bases and J gave up 4 bases; unmatched junction bases: 7. This CDR3 has 15 residues. The germline gives CDR1 MNHEY, CDR2 SVGAGI. CDR3 loop: CASSSRQGLNQPQHF. CDR3 nucleotide sequence: TGTGCCAGCAGTTCCAGACAGGGTCTAAATCAGCCCCAGCATTTT.

This clone was detected once. The chain couples TRBV6-1 to TRBJ2-6; TRBD2 aligns across 7 bases. CDR1 MNHNS and CDR2 SASEGT come from the germline V gene. V shed 4 bases and J 2 bases; nucleotides not matched to a gene: 14. The CDR3 runs 19 residues. The CDR3 DNA is TGTGCCAGCAGTGCCATGGGATGGCGGGAGAGAACTGGGGCCAACGTCCTGACTTTC. It specifies CASSAMGWRERTGANVLTF.

This clone was seen only once. V usage is TRBV11-2 and J usage is TRBJ2-7; the D call may be TRBD1 or TRBD2 (5 bases each). The germline V gene encodes CDR1 SGHAT and CDR2 FQNNGV. With 8 bases removed from V and 1 base from J, the gap between germline ends came to 6 bases. The CDR3 totals 11 residues. The CDR3 protein is CASWGSYEQYF. CDR3 nucleotide sequence: TGTGCCAGCTGGGGGTCCTACGAGCAGTACTTC.

The chain recombines TRBV29-1 with TRBJ1-5, with D perhaps TRBD1 (5 bases). The V and J ends lost 8 bases and 5 bases respectively, with 16 bases between them. The germline gives CDR1 SQVTM, CDR2 ANQGSEA. This CDR3 region has 13 residues. As DNA, the CDR3 is TGCAGCCTCGAGACCGGGGGTCATCAGCCCCAGCATTTT. Encoded protein: CSLETGGHQPQHF.

The chain couples TRBV7-9 to TRBJ1-1; a possible D gene is TRBD1 (5 bases). This CDR3 has 16 residues. V was cut by 2 bases and J by 4 bases, with 17 bases left in between. Germline V gene sequence: CDR1 SEHNR, CDR2 FQNEAQ (reference sequence). The DNA for the CDR3 is TGTGCCAGCAGCTTAAAGGCGGGATTGGGGGGCACTGAAGCTTTCTTT. This translates into CASSLKAGLGGTEAFF.